This TCR beta chain was found in a study of T cell responses to AZD1222 COVID-19 vaccine. Study details: Second doses at about 4 or about 12 weeks were pooled.

Comment on this clone: Its antigen is as yet unknown.

Some clones are missing from TCRdb's copy, which holds only in-frame ones; the method was immunoSEQ multiplex PCR. The top ten hold about 3% of the sample, which has 150,000 or so clones, roughly 90% seen once. Per the germline V gene, CDR1 is ENHRY and CDR2 is SYGVKD. The CDR3 has 13 residues. Trimming pared 2 bases from V and 2 bases from J, leaving 7 bases between. Study-level findings and limits: Every sample of the repertoires postdated the peak T cell response. Clonal diversity was possibly underestimated, and the donors were mostly white British, with more females. Researchers report vaccine-associated CD4 TCRs spanning spike, with dominance at 160-218 and 743-854.

The material was peripheral blood, obtained on day 0 of AZD1222 vaccination. The TCR was taken from an adult in good health. The V call is TRBV10-3, the J call TRBJ2-7, with a weak D call TRBD1 (6 bases). The CDR3: CAISEGQTYEQYF. The CDR3 bases are TGTGCCATCAGTGAGGGACAGACCTACGAGCAGTACTTC.